These 13 T cell receptor beta chains share one sample of origin, sequenced in a study of blood T cell repertoires in COVID-19. The repertoire was sequenced with immunoSEQ multiplex PCR; TCRdb's copy has only in-frame clones and lacks some. The sample has some 250,000 clones; less than 85% are singletons. Sequencing was performed on peripheral blood. These receptors all come from a woman between 18 and 30 years old with acute or convalescent COVID-19.

The gene calls are TRBV5-1 and TRBJ1-2, with 7 bases aligning to TRBD1. Germline V lookup: CDR1 SGHRS, CDR2 YFSETQ. The CDR3 is 15 residues long. Germline trimming cut 1 base from V and 3 bases from J; bases unmatched to any gene: 6. This chain's CDR3 is CASSLTGVEDYGYTF. The DNA for the CDR3 is TGCGCCAGCAGCTTGACAGGGGTGGAGGACTATGGCTACACCTTC.

To note about this clone: This sample also contains other DNA sequences that code for the same CDR3. V is TRBV12-3 or TRBV12-4 and J is TRBJ1-2; D gene uncertain. The ends were cut back, 1 base at V and 4 bases at J, with 4 bases in the middle. CDR3 length: 12 residues. CDR3 nucleotide sequence: TGTGCCAGCAGTTTAGGTCTCTATGGCTACACCTTC. The encoded protein is CASSLGLYGYTF.

The CDR3 DNA reads TGTGCCAGCAGCTTAGAAGGTAACAGGGGGCGCCGGTCCTACGAGCAGTACTTC. It encodes CASSLEGNRGRRSYEQYF. The chain links TRBV7-9 to TRBJ2-7; 9 bases are shared with TRBD1. The germline V gene has CDR1 SEHNR and CDR2 FQNEAQ (reference sequence). Germline trimming cut 1 base from V and 1 base from J; bases unmatched to any gene: 11. The CDR3 contains 18 residues.

This clone was counted a few times. V and J are TRBV6-5 and TRBJ2-2; D might be TRBD1 (5 bases). The CDR3 is made up of 15 amino acids. V lost 6 bases to trimming and J lost 2 bases, with 13 bases between them. Looked up from germline, CDR1 is MNHEY and CDR2 is SVGAGI. For the CDR3, the DNA is TGTGCCAGCAGCCCCGTTGGGGCCAACACCGGGGAGCTGTTTTTT. It codes for CASSPVGANTGELFF.

This chain links TRBV14 with TRBJ2-1; 10 bases agree with TRBD1. Germline V gene data show CDR1 as SGHDN and CDR2 as FVKESK. V lost 1 base and J lost 4; bases outside the gene matches: 4. The CDR3 spans 16 residues. In DNA, the CDR3 is TGTGCCAGCAGCCAAGGACAGGGGGCGGGTTACAATGAGCAGTTCTTC. Protein sequence: CASSQGQGAGYNEQFF.

This clone was seen just once. The V and J genes are TRBV4-3 and TRBJ2-7; TRBD1 might be the D (6 bases). Trimming left V 1 base short and J 2 bases short, with 12 bases between. The length of the CDR3 is 15 residues. CDR1 is LGHNA and CDR2 is YSLEER in the germline V gene. CDR3 DNA: TGCGCCAGCAGCCAAGGAACAGGGACGGCCTACGAGCAGTACTTC. Amino acid sequence: CASSQGTGTAYEQYF.

V usage is TRBV27 and J usage is TRBJ1-5; D is possibly TRBD1 (6 bases). Germline CDR1 and CDR2: MNHEY and SMNVEV (reference sequence). This CDR3 region has 14 residues. Trimming cost V 2 bases and J 6 bases, with 11 bases left between them. As DNA, the CDR3 is TGTGCCAGCAGTTTAAGCAGGGGTTTTCAGCCCCAGCATTTT. It translates to CASSLSRGFQPQHF.

The chain carries TRBV6-2 or TRBV6-3 and TRBJ2-1; 9 bases line up with TRBD1. The V gene's germline CDR1 is MNHEY and CDR2 SVGEGT. V lost 4 bases to trimming and J lost 6 bases; unmatched junction nucleotides: 16. CDR3 size: 18 residues. CDR3: CASSSTFTGTGIINEQFF. The DNA for the CDR3 is TGTGCCAGCAGTTCGACCTTTACCGGGACAGGGATCATCAATGAGCAGTTCTTC.

The V and J genes are TRBV27 and TRBJ1-2; D remains unclear. The ends were cut back, 5 bases at V and 8 bases at J, with 12 bases in the middle. CDR1 is MNHEY and CDR2 is SMNVEV in the germline V gene (reference sequence). The CDR3 loop spans 12 amino acids. CDR3 sequence (DNA): TGTGCCAGCAGTGGCCGGTCGGGGGGCTACACCTTC. This translates into CASSGRSGGYTF.

The rearrangement uses TRBV6-6 and TRBJ2-7; 9 bases map to TRBD1. Germline V CDR1 and CDR2: MNHNY, SVGAGI (reference sequence). The trim removed 6 bases at V and 5 bases at J, leaving 11 bases unmatched. This CDR3 is 15 amino acids long. The CDR3 loop is CASSPGQGAWNEQYF. The CDR3, as DNA: TGTGCCAGCAGCCCGGGACAGGGAGCTTGGAACGAGCAGTACTTC.

V gene TRBV30 combines with J gene TRBJ1-1, with D possibly matching TRBD1 (6 bases). The CDR3 loop spans 13 amino acids. The V end lost 4 bases, the J end lost 5 bases, and 14 bases lay between the germline ends. Per the germline V gene, CDR1 is GTSNPN and CDR2 is SVGIG (reference sequence). DNA for the CDR3: TGTGCCTGGAACCCGGGGGGCCTAACTGAAGCTTTCTTT. Its translation: CAWNPGGLTEAFF.

The rearrangement links TRBV19 to TRBJ2-5, with 12 bases identical to TRBD2. The trim removed 6 bases at V and 5 bases at J, leaving 7 bases unmatched. Germline V lookup: CDR1 LNHDA, CDR2 SQIVND (reference sequence). The length of the CDR3 is 15 residues. CDR3 nucleotide sequence: TGTGCCAGTAGAAAGACTAGCGGGAGTAGGGAGACCCAGTACTTC. This sequence encodes CASRKTSGSRETQYF.

V is TRBV21-1 and J is TRBJ1-2; the table's D call, TRBD1, was not checked against the DNA. TRBV21-1 is described as a pseudogene. The CDR3 spans 18 residues. The CDR3 protein is CASSKAQQGALIGYGYTF. The CDR3 coding sequence is TGTGCCAGCAGCAAAGCGCAACAGGGGGCGCTGATAGGCTATGGCTACACCTTC.